The 32 T cell receptor beta chains below were found in one sample sequenced in a study of Graves' ophthalmopathy and Graves' hyperthyroidism. For repertoire sequencing, the TCR beta CDR3 regions were amplified from RNA transcripts. Second-round multiplex PCR came after first-round RT-PCR with HTBI primers. Via MiXCR, TCRdb re-called the multiplex PCR reads, giving one row per CDR3 protein. The table records almost 750,000 distinct CDR3 sequences, 35% to 50% of them present only once. The material sequenced was peripheral blood. Receptor source: an adult man with Graves' ophthalmopathy.

This chain joins TRBV7-9 and TRBJ2-7; D remains ambiguous. CDR1 and CDR2 from the germline V gene are SEHNR and FQNEAQ (reference sequence). V shed 11 bases and J shed 3 bases, with 17 bases lying between them. The CDR3 sequence is 13 residues long. CDR3 residues: CAWSVPVIYEQYF. In nucleotides, the CDR3 is TGTGCCTGGAGTGTACCCGTAATCTACGAGCAGTACTTC.

The gene calls are TRBV7-9 and TRBJ1-2; TRBD1 is a possible D gene (5 bases). Germline CDR1 and CDR2: SEHNR and FQNEAQ (reference sequence). The CDR3 sequence is 18 residues long. The V gene lost 3 bases and the J gene lost 2 bases, with 22 bases spanning the gap. The CDR3: CASSLGWGTRNLNYGYTF. The CDR3 DNA reads as TGTGCCAGCAGCTTGGGGTGGGGCACCCGGAATCTCAACTATGGCTACACCTTC. Supplemented by reference TRBV7-9 and TRBJ1-2, the full variable domain reads DTGVSQNPRHKITKRGQNVTFRCDPISEHNRLYWYRQTLGQGPEFLTYFQNEAQLEKSRLLSDRFSAERPKGSFSTLEIQRTEQGDSAMYLCASSLGWGTRNLNYGYTFGSGTRLTVV.

This clonotype was recorded at least ten times. Written as DNA, the CDR3 is TGTGCCAGCAGCCAACAGGGGATGGGGGCGGATGGCTACACCTTC. This gives the protein CASSQQGMGADGYTF. This chain joins TRBV6-5 and TRBJ1-2, with 7 bases fitting TRBD1. The CDR3 has 15 residues. J gave up 6 bases and V 6 bases, and 13 bases lay outside the gene matches. Germline CDR1 reads MNHEY; CDR2 reads SVGAGI.

For this clonotype: No conserved phenylalanine or tryptophan ends this CDR3, so it is likely a read error. This rearrangement joins TRBV20-1 to TRBJ2-5, with 7 positions matching TRBD2. This CDR3 is 16 amino acids long. V lost 0 bases and J lost 5; bases outside the gene matches: 12. The germline gives CDR1 DFQATT, CDR2 SNEGSKA (reference sequence). CDR3 bases: TGCAGTGCTAGAGATCTGGGGGAGGGCCCTGGGGAGACCCAGTACTGC. Protein product: CSARDLGEGPGETQYC.

This clonotype was detected many times. This sequence joins TRBV15 and TRBJ1-4, with 9 positions matching TRBD1. This CDR3 is 15 amino acids long. Germline CDR1 LNHNV, CDR2 YYDKDF (reference sequence). V shed 7 bases, J shed 4 bases, and the junction held 7 bases outside the gene matches. The CDR3 nucleotides read TGTGCCACCACCTCGGGACAGGGCGATAATGAAAAACTGTTTTTT. Protein product: CATTSGQGDNEKLFF.

This clonotype was recorded a few times. The chain combines TRBV5-1 with TRBJ2-7, with 12 bases aligning to TRBD1. The length of the CDR3 is 15 residues. Trimming took 2 bases from V and 7 from J; bases not matched to a gene: 7. Germline CDR1 reads SGHRS; CDR2 reads YFSETQ. CDR3 nucleotide sequence: TGCGCCAGCAGCTTATCGGGACAGGGGGCCGGGGAGCAGTACTTC. Its translation: CASSLSGQGAGEQYF.

This clonotype was recorded at least ten times. The rearrangement uses TRBV29-1 and TRBJ1-2, with D possibly being TRBD1 (5 bases). CDR1 and CDR2 from the germline V gene are SQVTM and ANQGSEA. V was shortened by 6 bases and J by 8 bases, with 13 bases between the two germline ends. This CDR3 comprises 11 residues. The DNA for the CDR3 is TGCAGCGTGTCCAGGGCCGGCGGCTACACCTTC. This encodes CSVSRAGGYTF.

This clonotype was detected only a few times. V gene TRBV20-1 combines with J gene TRBJ1-5; D is ambiguous. The CDR3 runs 12 residues. V was cut by 7 bases and J by 4 bases, with 11 bases left in between. Per germline, CDR1 DFQATT and CDR2 SNEGSKA (reference sequence). The CDR3: CSVGQWNQPQHF. The CDR3 DNA sequence: TGCAGTGTCGGGCAGTGGAATCAGCCCCAGCATTTT.

Only a few counts were recorded for this clonotype. The V gene is TRBV7-2, the J gene TRBJ2-2, with D unclear. The germline CDR1 and CDR2 sequences are SGHTA and FQGNSA. The CDR3 spans 15 residues. Trimming left V 5 bases short and J 0 bases short, with 10 bases between. CDR3 nucleotide sequence: TGTGCCAGCAGCCCAATCGGGCCGAACACCGGGGAGCTGTTTTTT. Translating gives CASSPIGPNTGELFF.

This clonotype has just a few counts. V usage is TRBV24-1 and J usage is TRBJ1-5, with D hard to call. V shed 11 bases and J shed 1 base, with 11 bases lying between them. Per the germline V gene, CDR1 is KGHDR and CDR2 is SFDVKD. The CDR3 totals 13 residues. The CDR3 sequence: CANLRRSNQPQHF. CDR3 bases: TGTGCCAACTTGAGACGGAGCAATCAGCCCCAGCATTTT.

The rearrangement uses TRBV25-1 and TRBJ2-5; D call uncertain. Trimming took off 6 bases at V and 2 bases at J, with 13 bases between the two ends. Germline CDR1 MGHDK, CDR2 SYGVNS. The CDR3 length is 14 residues. CDR3 residues: CASSQELVQETQYF. CDR3 DNA sequence: TGTGCCAGCAGCCAAGAGTTAGTACAAGAGACCCAGTACTTC.

In its sample, this clonotype was seen many times. The gene calls are TRBV2 and TRBJ1-1; 8 bases agree with TRBD1. CDR3 length: 14 residues. Per the germline V gene, CDR1 is SNHLY and CDR2 is FYNNEI. The V and J ends lost 6 bases and 1 base, in that order; junction bases with no gene match: 4. CDR3 DNA sequence: TGTGCCAGCAGGCTCGACAGGGGGAACACTGAAGCTTTCTTT. It yields the protein CASRLDRGNTEAFF. The full variable domain, with the rest looked up from reference TRBV2 and TRBJ1-1, is EPEVTQTPSHQVTQMGQEVILRCVPISNHLYFYWYRQILGQKVEFLVSFYNNEISEKSEIFDDQFSVERPDGSNFTLKIRSTKLEDSAMYFCASRLDRGNTEAFFGQGTRLTVV.

The rearrangement links TRBV12-3 or TRBV12-4 to TRBJ1-5; TRBD1 might be the D (5 bases). V was shortened by 7 bases and J by 4 bases, with 11 bases between the two germline ends. The CDR3 runs 13 residues. The CDR3 DNA reads as TGTGCCAGCACGAGGGGACGAAATCAGCCCCAGCATTTT. Translating gives CASTRGRNQPQHF.

This clonotype occurred a few times. The chain combines TRBV20-1 with TRBJ2-7; 9 bases map to TRBD1. The germline V gene has CDR1 DFQATT and CDR2 SNEGSKA (reference sequence). CDR3 size: 14 residues. V lost 5 bases to trimming and J lost 3 bases; unmatched junction nucleotides: 8. CDR3 sequence reads: CSAGGGQGGYEQYF. The CDR3 DNA reads as TGCAGTGCTGGGGGGGGACAGGGCGGCTACGAGCAGTACTTC.

Concerning this clonotype: A much more abundant neighbour one base away suggests this may be a read error. The genes are TRBV10-3 and TRBJ1-4; D not certain. This CDR3 spans 14 amino acids. The V end was cut by 4 bases, the J end by 7 bases, with 13 bases between. Germline-derived CDR1 and CDR2 are ENHRY and SYGVKD. The CDR3 DNA follows: TGTGCCATCAGTGGGTCTGAAGGTAGTGAAAAACTGTTTTTT. Its protein is CAISGSEGSEKLFF.

J is TRBJ1-5 and V is TRBV24-1, with 7 bases fitting TRBD1. CDR3 length: 14 residues. Germline values: CDR1 KGHDR, CDR2 SFDVKD. V gave up 4 bases and J gave up 14 bases; unmatched junction bases: 13. CDR3 sequence: CATSDWDSPSYEHF. The CDR3 DNA is TGTGCCACCAGTGACTGGGACAGCCCTTCCTACGAGCATTTT.

The chain employs TRBV20-1 and TRBJ2-7, with 13 bases that match TRBD2. This CDR3 has 16 residues. Germline V lookup: CDR1 DFQATT, CDR2 SNEGSKA (reference sequence). Unmatched junction bases numbered 11, after V lost 0 bases and J lost 9 bases. The DNA for the CDR3 is TGCAGTGCTAGAGATTCACGACTAGCGGGGGGTAGGGGGCAGTACTTC. It specifies CSARDSRLAGGRGQYF.

V usage is TRBV20-1 and J usage is TRBJ2-7; tentatively, D is TRBD1 (7 bases). Germline V gives CDR1 DFQATT, CDR2 SNEGSKA (reference sequence). This CDR3 has 13 residues. V was pared by 3 bases and J by 0 bases, with 9 bases between. CDR3 loop: CSASRGASYEQYF. CDR3 coding DNA: TGCAGTGCTAGCAGGGGGGCCTCCTACGAGCAGTACTTC.

Comments on this clonotype: At one end the junction does not follow the germline gene, possibly because of a read error. The genes are TRBV5-4 and TRBJ1-6, with no clear D. CDR3 length: 15 residues. Germline V lookup: CDR1 SGHNT, CDR2 YYREEE (reference sequence). This CDR3 reads CASSRRLSDGSPLHF. In nucleotides, the CDR3 is TGCGCCAGCAGCCGCCGTCTAAGTGATGGTTCACCCCTCCACTTT.

A remark on this clonotype: A read error is possible here, since a much larger clone lies one base away. This chain uses TRBV29-1 with TRBJ2-7, with unresolved D. Germline V gene lookup returns CDR1 SQVTM and CDR2 ANQGSEA. The CDR3 loop spans 15 amino acids. The V and J ends lost 4 bases and 4 bases respectively, with 20 bases between them. CDR3 in DNA: TGCAGCGTTGCTGATGAGGAGAGGTTTGTTTACGAGCAGTACTTC. Protein sequence: CSVADEERFVYEQYF.

This clonotype was detected a few times. The genes are TRBV14 and TRBJ2-7; D is ambiguous. The germline CDR1 and CDR2 sequences are SGHDN and FVKESK. This CDR3 comprises 13 residues. The V and J ends lost 4 bases and 7 bases respectively, with 14 bases between them. The CDR3 DNA follows: TGTGCCAGCAGCCGGATTAGCCCTATGGAGCAGTACTTC. Translated: CASSRISPMEQYF.

This clonotype was counted only a few times. This CDR3 is CASSKDLGTNRAYGYTF. The CDR3 DNA reads TGTGCCAGTAGTAAGGACCTCGGGACAAATCGGGCCTATGGCTACACCTTC. V and J are TRBV19 and TRBJ1-2; D may be TRBD1 (6 bases). Germline CDR1 LNHDA, CDR2 SQIVND (reference sequence). Between the trimmed V and J ends, which lost 4 bases and 4 bases, there was a span of 22 bases. CDR3 length: 17 amino acids.

The chain combines TRBV25-1 with TRBJ2-2, with 7 bases identical to TRBD1. Per germline, CDR1 MGHDK and CDR2 SYGVNS. With 7 bases clipped from V and 0 bases from J, the junction kept 14 bases outside the gene matches. The CDR3 contains 18 residues. The CDR3 DNA reads as TGTGCCAGCACCCTCGTTGGTGAGGGGGCAACGAACACCGGGGAGCTGTTTTTT. It codes for CASTLVGEGATNTGELFF.

The sample holds a few counts of this clonotype. This sequence joins TRBV12-3 or TRBV12-4 and TRBJ2-7, with D uncertain. Trimming shortened V by 4 bases and J by 3 bases, and 10 bases separated the two germline ends. The CDR3 covers 13 residues. This CDR3 is CASSSTEFYEQYF. CDR3 bases: TGTGCCAGCAGTTCCACAGAGTTCTACGAGCAGTACTTC.

In this sample, this clonotype turned up many times. J is TRBJ1-2 and V is TRBV7-9; D is perhaps TRBD1 (5 bases). This CDR3 is 13 amino acids long. V was clipped by 5 bases and J by 8 bases, with 15 bases between them. Germline V gene sequence: CDR1 SEHNR, CDR2 FQNEAQ (reference sequence). The CDR3 is CASSQDLRGGYTF. Here the CDR3 DNA reads TGTGCCAGCAGCCAAGATTTAAGGGGAGGCTACACCTTC.

With regard to this clonotype: The junction departs from the called germline gene at one end, perhaps through a read error. This chain joins TRBV29-1 and TRBJ1-1; D perhaps matches TRBD1 (5 bases). From germline, CDR1 is SQVTM and CDR2 ANQGSEA. The CDR3 contains 12 residues. CDR3 amino acids: CAWTSTNTEAFF. Here the CDR3 DNA reads TGTGCCTGGACATCGACGAACACTGAAGCTTTCTTT.

This clonotype was picked up many times. The chain recombines TRBV25-1 with TRBJ1-2, with unresolved D. Per the germline V gene, CDR1 is MGHDK and CDR2 is SYGVNS. This CDR3 contains 13 residues. V was pared by 2 bases and J by 8 bases, with 12 bases between. The CDR3 reads CASSERVLGGYTF. CDR3 coding DNA: TGTGCCAGCAGTGAAAGGGTTTTGGGGGGCTACACCTTC.

In this sample, this clonotype turned up a few times. The CDR3 spells CSARSAQGQVEAFF. CDR3 sequence (DNA): TGCAGTGCTAGATCCGCACAGGGTCAGGTTGAAGCTTTCTTT. The V and J genes are TRBV20-1 and TRBJ1-1, with D possibly TRBD1 on 6 matching bases. This CDR3 region has 14 residues. Trimming left V 2 bases short and J 7 bases short, with 17 bases between. Germline V gives CDR1 DFQATT, CDR2 SNEGSKA (reference sequence).

Details on this clonotype: A much more abundant neighbour one base away suggests this may be a read error. This sequence joins TRBV14 and TRBJ1-1; the D is unclear. The CDR3 has 14 amino acids. The germline V gene has CDR1 SGHDN and CDR2 FVKESK. CDR3 sequence: CVSSVIRSYTEAFF. DNA of the CDR3: TGTGTCAGCAGCGTTATCAGGAGCTACACTGAAGCTTTCTTT.

As concerns this clonotype: At one boundary the junction diverges from the germline segment, which might be a read error. This chain connects TRBV10-3 to TRBJ1-1; D call uncertain. CDR1 is ENHRY, CDR2 SYGVKD, per germline. The CDR3 is 13 amino acids. The chain's CDR3 is CAISGPRNTEAFF. CDR3 coding DNA: TGTGCCATCAGCGGACCAAGGAACACTGAGGCTTTCTTT.

The rearrangement uses TRBV15 and TRBJ2-3; 8 nucleotides align to TRBD2. CDR3 length: 16 amino acids. V was clipped by 3 bases and J by 2 bases; unmatched bases: 7. Germline V gives CDR1 LNHNV, CDR2 YYDKDF (reference sequence). CDR3 residues: CATSRNRLAITDTQYF. The CDR3 bases are TGTGCCACCAGCAGGAACCGACTAGCGATCACAGATACGCAGTATTTT.

The sample holds many counts of this clonotype. This rearrangement joins TRBV11-2 to TRBJ2-5; TRBD2 agrees at 7 bases. Losses at the gene ends were 0 bases for V and 4 bases for J; bases not matched to a gene: 8. CDR1 SGHAT and CDR2 FQNNGV come from the germline V gene. CDR3 length: 16 amino acids. CDR3 loop: CASSLDRLAARETQYF. In nucleotides, the CDR3 is TGTGCCAGCAGCTTAGATCGGCTAGCGGCTCGAGAGACCCAGTACTTC.